This T cell receptor beta chain was identified during a study of T cell responses to AZD1222 COVID-19 vaccine. To note about this clone: Its antigen is undetermined.

General study results and limits: Among AZD1222 vaccinees, only 6 or 7 were seropositive at baseline.

Assay used: immunoSEQ multiplex PCR; TCRdb lists only in-frame clones, some missing. The sample yields about 150,000 clones, 90% seen once. Germline V gene data show CDR1 as LNHNV and CDR2 as YYDKDF (reference sequence). V shed 1 base, J shed 8 bases, and the junction held 2 bases outside the gene matches. This CDR3 is built from 15 residues. V is TRBV15 and J is TRBJ1-4; TRBD1 agrees at 12 bases. This TCR was sampled from an adult in good health. Sequenced material: peripheral blood, taken on day 0 of AZD1222 vaccination. CDR3 sequence reads: CATSRGDRGHEKLFF. The CDR3, as DNA: TGTGCCACCAGCAGAGGGGACAGGGGGCACGAAAAACTGTTTTTT. Supplemented by reference TRBV15 and TRBJ1-4, the full variable domain reads DAMVIQNPRYQVTQFGKPVTLSCSQTLNHNVMYWYQQKSSQAPKLLFHYYDKDFNNEADTPDNFQSRRPNTSFCFLDIRSPGLGDTAMYLCATSRGDRGHEKLFFGSGTQLSVL.